The clone carrying this T cell receptor (beta chain) has just a few counts. The target antigen is unknown. Each CDR3 protein gets one entry after TCRdb re-called the RT-PCR reads with MiXCR. The sample consists of more than 600,000 distinct CDR3 sequences, around 20% of them appearing once. Trimming removed 3 bases from V and 5 bases from J, with 8 bases in between. This CDR3 region has 11 residues. Germline V gives CDR1 SQVTM, CDR2 ANQGSEA. The record originates from a study of response to subunit inactivated influenza vaccine. Study-level results: Each seasonal influenza vaccination, the authors suggested, recruits few new T cells.

The clonotype originates from a man aged 50-60 years who received an inactivated influenza vaccine. The chain uses TRBV29-1 and TRBJ2-7; D gene ambiguous. Sequencing was performed on PBMCs from blood, taken around 5 days after vaccination. CDR3 residues: CSVERGHEQYF. The CDR3 nucleotides read TGCAGCGTTGAGAGAGGCCACGAGCAGTACTTC.